One and the same sample provided the 10 T cell receptor beta chains below, sequenced in a study of Ad26.COV2.S vaccination and SARS-CoV-2 variants. Specified treatment: roughly 19 received Ad26.COV2.S at low or high dose, single or two shots; roughly five received placebo; per-sample allocation not given. The investigators took samples on day 63 after the first vaccine or placebo injection. Profiling relied on immunoSEQ multiplex PCR, and the TCRdb table lists in-frame clones only, not all of them. The sample lists over 400,000 clones, about 90% occurring once. Here the sequenced sample was peripheral blood, taken in a trial of Ad26.COV2.S vaccine versus placebo. Receptors were obtained from a person aged 18-65 years who received the Ad26.COV2.S COVID-19 vaccine or a placebo.

This clone has just one count. This chain uses TRBV28 with TRBJ2-2, with TRBD1 identical over 10 bases. The V gene's germline CDR1 is MDHEN and CDR2 SYDVKM. V gave up 8 bases and J gave up 7 bases; unmatched junction bases: 7. This CDR3 spans 14 amino acids. CDR3 loop: CASYDRGRGGELFF. CDR3 bases: TGTGCCAGCTACGACAGGGGGCGAGGCGGGGAGCTGTTTTTT.

The V gene is TRBV28, the J gene TRBJ1-4, with D perhaps TRBD1 (6 bases). V dropped 6 bases and J dropped 5 bases, with 19 bases sitting between them. Germline V CDR1 and CDR2: MDHEN, SYDVKM. This CDR3 region has 16 residues. CDR3 amino acids: CASRRRMTGQNEKLFF. CDR3 nucleotide sequence: TGTGCCAGCAGACGACGGATGACAGGCCAAAATGAAAAACTGTTTTTT. Combining the CDR3 with reference TRBV28 and TRBJ1-4 gives the whole variable domain DVKVTQSSRYLVKRTGEKVFLECVQDMDHENMFWYRQDPGLGLRLIYFSYDVKMKEKGDIPEGYSVSREKKERFSLILESASTNQTSMYLCASRRRMTGQNEKLFFGSGTQLSVL.

This clone came up once. This chain uses TRBV5-4 with TRBJ2-7; 9 positions match TRBD1. Germline assignment: CDR1 SGHNT and CDR2 YYREEE (reference sequence). V lost 0 bases to trimming and J lost 2 bases; unmatched junction nucleotides: 9. The CDR3 extends over 17 amino acids. CDR3: CASSLGGQGMPPYEQYF. The DNA for the CDR3 is TGTGCCAGCAGCTTGGGGGGACAGGGTATGCCCCCCTACGAGCAGTACTTC.

The chain joins TRBV6-2 or TRBV6-3 to TRBJ2-1, with D uncertain. V was cut by 0 bases and J by 10 bases, with 7 bases left in between. The germline V gene has CDR1 MNHEY and CDR2 SVGEGT. The CDR3 has 12 residues. The CDR3 nucleotides are TGTGCCAGCAGTTACTCCGCGATGGAGCAGTTCTTC. This gives the protein CASSYSAMEQFF.

The chain employs TRBV28 and TRBJ2-7; the D is unclear. Germline CDR1 and CDR2: MDHEN and SYDVKM. V shed 5 bases and J shed 6 bases, with 8 bases lying between them. CDR3 length equals 11 residues. This chain's CDR3 is CASSPTREQYF. The DNA of the CDR3 is TGTGCCAGCAGTCCAACTCGCGAGCAGTACTTC. The whole variable domain, filled in from reference TRBV28 and TRBJ2-7, reads DVKVTQSSRYLVKRTGEKVFLECVQDMDHENMFWYRQDPGLGLRLIYFSYDVKMKEKGDIPEGYSVSREKKERFSLILESASTNQTSMYLCASSPTREQYFGPGTRLTVT.

The chain has TRBV29-1 and TRBJ1-1, with 9 bases fitting TRBD1. This CDR3 is built from 13 residues. Germline loops: CDR1 SQVTM, CDR2 ANQGSEA. Trimming cost V 7 bases and J 5 bases; bases outside gene matches: 8. The CDR3 region has the DNA TGCAGCGGCGCCCGGGACAGGGATACTGAAGCTTTCTTT. Its translation is CSGARDRDTEAFF.

This clone came up once. The chain is built from TRBV29-1 and TRBJ2-7; 8 positions match TRBD1. Germline V CDR1 and CDR2: SQVTM, ANQGSEA. The CDR3 is made up of 12 amino acids. The junction had 8 bases not matched to a gene; V was cut back by 7 bases and J by 6 bases. The CDR3 DNA sequence: TGCAGCGCACGGACAGGGAAGAGCGAGCAGTACTTC. It codes for CSARTGKSEQYF.

V and J are TRBV28 and TRBJ1-5; 12 bases fit TRBD1. Germline-derived CDR1 and CDR2 are MDHEN and SYDVKM. The trim removed 7 bases at V and 3 bases at J, leaving 10 bases unmatched. This CDR3 comprises 17 residues. CDR3: CASTLRWDRGLNQPQHF. CDR3 DNA: TGTGCCAGCACCCTTCGTTGGGACAGGGGGCTCAATCAGCCCCAGCATTTT.

V usage is TRBV5-4 and J usage is TRBJ2-2; 8 nucleotides match TRBD2. The V gene's germline CDR1 is SGHNT and CDR2 YYREEE (reference sequence). The V gene end was trimmed by 3 bases and the J gene end by 6 bases; junction bases not matched to a gene: 13. The length of the CDR3 is 17 residues. CDR3 region: CASSSGRGSGTAGELFF. The CDR3 DNA reads as TGTGCCAGCAGCTCAGGCCGGGGTAGCGGGACCGCCGGGGAGCTGTTTTTT.

The chain uses TRBV5-5 and TRBJ2-1; TRBD2 matches at 7 bases. The germline V gene encodes CDR1 SGHKS and CDR2 YYEKEE (reference sequence). J was trimmed by 5 bases and V by 7 bases; bases with no gene match: 12. The CDR3 is made up of 15 amino acids. CDR3 nucleotides: TGTGCCAGCCAACCCGGGAGGTGGGGACACAATGAGCAGTTCTTC. It encodes CASQPGRWGHNEQFF.